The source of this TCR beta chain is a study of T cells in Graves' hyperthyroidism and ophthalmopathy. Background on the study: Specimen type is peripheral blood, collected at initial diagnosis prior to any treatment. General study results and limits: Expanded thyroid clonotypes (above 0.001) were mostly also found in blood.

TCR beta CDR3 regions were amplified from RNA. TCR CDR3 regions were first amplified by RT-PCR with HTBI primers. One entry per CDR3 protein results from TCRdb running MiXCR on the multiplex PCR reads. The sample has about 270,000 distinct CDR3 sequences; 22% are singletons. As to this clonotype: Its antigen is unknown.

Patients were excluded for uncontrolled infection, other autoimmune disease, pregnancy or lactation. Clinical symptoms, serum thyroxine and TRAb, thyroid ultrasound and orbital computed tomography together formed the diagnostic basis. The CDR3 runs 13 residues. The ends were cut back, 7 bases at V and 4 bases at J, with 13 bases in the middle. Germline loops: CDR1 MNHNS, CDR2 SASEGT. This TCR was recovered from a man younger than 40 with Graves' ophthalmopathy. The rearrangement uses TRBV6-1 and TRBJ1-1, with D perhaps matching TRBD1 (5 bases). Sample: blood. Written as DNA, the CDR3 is TGTGCCAGCATCATCCCTGGGGCCACTGAAGCTTTCTTT. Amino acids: CASIIPGATEAFF.